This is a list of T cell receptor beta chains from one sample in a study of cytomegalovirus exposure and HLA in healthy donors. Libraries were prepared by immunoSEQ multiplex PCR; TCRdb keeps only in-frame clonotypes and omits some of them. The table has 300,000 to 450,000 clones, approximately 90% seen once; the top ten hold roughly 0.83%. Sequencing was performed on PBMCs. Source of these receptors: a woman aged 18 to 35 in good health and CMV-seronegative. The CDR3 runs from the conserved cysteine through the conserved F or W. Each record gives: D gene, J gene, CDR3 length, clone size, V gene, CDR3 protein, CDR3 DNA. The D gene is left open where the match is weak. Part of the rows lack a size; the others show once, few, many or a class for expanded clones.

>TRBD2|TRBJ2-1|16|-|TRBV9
CASSLSLAGAYNEQFF
TGTGCCAGCAGCCTCAGCTTAGCGGGAGCCTACAATGAGCAGTTCTTC
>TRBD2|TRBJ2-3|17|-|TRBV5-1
CASSYQRGGLATDTQYF
TGCGCCAGCAGCTATCAGCGGGGGGGCCTCGCGACAGATACGCAGTATTTT
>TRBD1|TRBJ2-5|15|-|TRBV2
CASAGSDRGWETQYF
TGTGCCAGCGCTGGCTCCGACAGGGGATGGGAGACCCAGTACTTC
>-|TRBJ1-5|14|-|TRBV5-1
CASSLQGGNQPQHF
TGCGCCAGCAGCTTGCAGGGCGGCAATCAGCCCCAGCATTTT
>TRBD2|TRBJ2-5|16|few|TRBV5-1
CASSASTSGDQETQYF
TGCGCCAGCAGCGCCTCGACTAGCGGGGACCAAGAGACCCAGTACTTC
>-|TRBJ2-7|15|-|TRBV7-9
CASSQTPSGGTKQYF
TGTGCCAGCAGCCAAACTCCCTCAGGGGGGACAAAGCAGTACTTC
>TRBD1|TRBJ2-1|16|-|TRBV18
CASSHTGTGSLNEQFF
TGTGCCAGCTCACACACCGGGACAGGGAGTCTTAATGAGCAGTTCTTC
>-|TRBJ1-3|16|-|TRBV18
CASSPLDPSSGNTIYF
TGTGCCAGCTCACCACTCGACCCTAGCTCTGGAAACACCATATATTTT
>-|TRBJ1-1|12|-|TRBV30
CAWSRGLIEAFF
TGTGCCTGGAGTCGAGGCCTAATTGAAGCTTTCTTT
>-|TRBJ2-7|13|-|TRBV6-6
CASSYGGRYEQYF
TGTGCCAGCAGTTACGGCGGCCGCTACGAGCAGTACTTC
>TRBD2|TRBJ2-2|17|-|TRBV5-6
CASSTGLAGPYTGELFF
TGTGCCAGCAGCACGGGACTAGCGGGGCCTTACACCGGGGAGCTGTTTTTT
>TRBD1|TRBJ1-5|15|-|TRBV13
CASSSGQGGNQPQHF
TGTGCCAGCAGCTCCGGACAGGGAGGCAATCAGCCCCAGCATTTT
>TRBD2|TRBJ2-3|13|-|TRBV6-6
CASNTRGADTQYF
TGTGCCAGCAATACTCGGGGGGCAGATACGCAGTATTTT
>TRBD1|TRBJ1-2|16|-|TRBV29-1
CSVEGSSDRGGLGYTF
TGCAGCGTTGAAGGGTCTTCCGACAGGGGAGGGCTTGGCTACACCTTC